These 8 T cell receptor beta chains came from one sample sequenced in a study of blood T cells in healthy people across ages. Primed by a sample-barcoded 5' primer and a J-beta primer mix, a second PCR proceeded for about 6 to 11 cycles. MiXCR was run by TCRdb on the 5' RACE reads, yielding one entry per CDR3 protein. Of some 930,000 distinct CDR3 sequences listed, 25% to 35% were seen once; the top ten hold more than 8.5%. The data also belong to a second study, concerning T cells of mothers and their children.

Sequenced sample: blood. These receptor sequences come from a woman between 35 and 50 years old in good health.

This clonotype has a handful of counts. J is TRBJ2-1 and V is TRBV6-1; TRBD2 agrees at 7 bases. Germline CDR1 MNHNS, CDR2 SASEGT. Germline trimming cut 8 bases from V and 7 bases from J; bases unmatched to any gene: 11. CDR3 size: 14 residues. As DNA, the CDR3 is TGTGCCAGCCTACCGGGGGGACGATTAAATGAGCAGTTCTTC. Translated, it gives CASLPGGRLNEQFF.

The CDR3 reads CASSLNGGVAGELFF. In nucleotides, the CDR3 is TGTGCCAGCAGCCTCAACGGCGGCGTTGCCGGGGAGCTGTTTTTT. The chain joins TRBV11-2 to TRBJ2-2; no definite D call. Germline V CDR1 and CDR2: SGHAT, FQNNGV. The CDR3 covers 15 residues. V was trimmed by 5 bases and J by 6 bases, leaving 16 bases between them.

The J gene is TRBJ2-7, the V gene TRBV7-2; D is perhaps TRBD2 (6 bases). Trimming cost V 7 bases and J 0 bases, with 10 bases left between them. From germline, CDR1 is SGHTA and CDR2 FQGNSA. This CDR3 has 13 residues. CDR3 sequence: CASTQRASYEQYF. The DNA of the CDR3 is TGTGCCAGCACTCAGCGGGCCTCCTACGAGCAGTACTTC. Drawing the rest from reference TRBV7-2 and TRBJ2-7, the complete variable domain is GAGVSQSPSNKVTEKGKDVELRCDPISGHTALYWYRQSLGQGLEFLIYFQGNSAPDKSGLPSDRFSAERTGGSVSTLTIQRTQQEDSAVYLCASTQRASYEQYFGPGTRLTVT.

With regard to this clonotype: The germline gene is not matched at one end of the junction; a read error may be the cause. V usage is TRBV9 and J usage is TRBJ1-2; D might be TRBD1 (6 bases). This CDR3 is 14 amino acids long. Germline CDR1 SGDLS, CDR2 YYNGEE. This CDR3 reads CASTQGQTNYGCTF. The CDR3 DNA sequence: TGTGCCAGCACCCAAGGACAGACTAACTATGGCTGCACCTTC.

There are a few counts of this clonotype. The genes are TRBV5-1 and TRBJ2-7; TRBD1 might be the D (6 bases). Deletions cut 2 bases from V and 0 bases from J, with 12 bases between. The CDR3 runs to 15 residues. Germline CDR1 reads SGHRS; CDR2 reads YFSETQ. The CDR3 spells CASSFDRFNSYEQYF. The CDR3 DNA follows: TGCGCCAGCAGCTTTGACAGGTTCAACTCCTACGAGCAGTACTTC. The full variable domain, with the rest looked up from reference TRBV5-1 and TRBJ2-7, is KAGVTQTPRYLIKTRGQQVTLSCSPISGHRSVSWYQQTPGQGLQFLFEYFSETQRNKGNFPGRFSGRQFSNSRSEMNVSTLELGDSALYLCASSFDRFNSYEQYFGPGTRLTVT.

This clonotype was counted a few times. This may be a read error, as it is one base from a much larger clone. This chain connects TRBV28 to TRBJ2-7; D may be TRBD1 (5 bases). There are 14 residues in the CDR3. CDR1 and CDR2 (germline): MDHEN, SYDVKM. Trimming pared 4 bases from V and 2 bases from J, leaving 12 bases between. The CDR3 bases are TGTGCCAGCAGTTCGACAGAAAACGCCTACGAGCAGTACTTC. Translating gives CASSSTENAYEQYF.

As DNA, the CDR3 is TGCAGCGTTCCGCGGACGGCTACTGTATGGGATGGCTACACCTTC. Amino acid sequence: CSVPRTATVWDGYTF. The chain combines TRBV29-1 with TRBJ1-2; D unresolved. V lost 5 bases to trimming and J lost 6 bases, with 22 bases between them. CDR1 is SQVTM and CDR2 is ANQGSEA in the germline V gene. CDR3 length equals 15 residues. Full variable domain (rest looked up from reference TRBV29-1 and TRBJ1-2): SAVISQKPSRDICQRGTSLTIQCQVDSQVTMMFWYRQQPGQSLTLIATANQGSEATYESGFVIDKFPISRPNLTFSTLTVSNMSPEDSSIYLCSVPRTATVWDGYTFGSGTRLTVV.

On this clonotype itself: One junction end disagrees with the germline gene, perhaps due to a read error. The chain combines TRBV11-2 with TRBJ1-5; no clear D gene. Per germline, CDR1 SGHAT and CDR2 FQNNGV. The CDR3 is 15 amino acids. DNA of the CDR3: TGCGCCTGCAGCTTAGATACTCCGGGCCATCAGCCCCAGCATTTT. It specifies CACSLDTPGHQPQHF. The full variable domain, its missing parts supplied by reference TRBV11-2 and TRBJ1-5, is EAGVAQSPRYKIIEKRQSVAFWCNPISGHATLYWYQQILGQGPKLLIQFQNNGVVDDSQLPKDRFSAERLKGVDSTLKIQPAKLEDSAVYLCACSLDTPGHQPQHFGDGTRLSIL.